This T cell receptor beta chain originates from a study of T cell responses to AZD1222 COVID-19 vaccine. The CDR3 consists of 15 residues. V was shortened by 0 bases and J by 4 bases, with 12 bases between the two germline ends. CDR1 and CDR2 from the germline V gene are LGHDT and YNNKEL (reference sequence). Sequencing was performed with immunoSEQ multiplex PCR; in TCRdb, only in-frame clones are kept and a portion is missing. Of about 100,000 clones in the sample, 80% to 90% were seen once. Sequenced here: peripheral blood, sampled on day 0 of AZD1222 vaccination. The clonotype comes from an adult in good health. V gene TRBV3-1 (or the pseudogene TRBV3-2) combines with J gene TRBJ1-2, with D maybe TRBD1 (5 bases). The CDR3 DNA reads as TGTGCCAGCAGCCAAGATTTTAGCGGGGGCTATGGCTACACCTTC. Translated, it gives CASSQDFSGGYGYTF.